Each of the 27 T cell receptor beta chains below was sequenced from the same sample in a study of brain T cells in children with intractable seizures. Clones were sequenced by immunoSEQ multiplex PCR, and TCRdb holds only the in-frame ones, with some missing. The repertoire holds tens of thousands of clones, with 93% as singletons. Sequences were derived from peripheral blood, sampled at surgery. The receptors derive from a boy younger than two with tuberous sclerosis and intractable seizures.

The chain links TRBV5-4 to TRBJ2-1; maybe TRBD2 (7 bases). Trimming removed 7 bases from V and 8 bases from J, with 13 bases in between. The CDR3 spans 12 residues. Germline V lookup: CDR1 SGHNT, CDR2 YYREEE (reference sequence). In DNA form, the CDR3 reads TGTGCCAGCGGGGGGGCTATAGATGAGCAGTTCTTC. Translating it yields CASGGAIDEQFF.

The rearrangement links TRBV7-2 to TRBJ1-1; D gene uncertain. Trimming took off 1 base at V and 0 bases at J, with 6 bases between the two ends. This CDR3 region has 14 residues. Germline assignment: CDR1 SGHTA and CDR2 FQGNSA. For the CDR3, the DNA is TGTGCCAGCAGCTTAGACAGAGTGAACACTGAAGCTTTCTTT. Translated, it gives CASSLDRVNTEAFF.

The chain has TRBV6-6 and TRBJ1-5, with TRBD1 matching over 7 bases. The CDR3 spans 17 residues. In germline, CDR1 is MNHNY, CDR2 SVGAGI (reference sequence). Trimming removed 5 bases from V and 0 bases from J; junction bases left unmatched: 10. CDR3 DNA sequence: TGTGCCAGCAGTCCCCGCTTTGGGACAGATAGCAATCAGCCCCAGCATTTT. Residues: CASSPRFGTDSNQPQHF.

This chain connects TRBV10-2 to TRBJ2-7; weak D call: TRBD1 (6 bases). The V gene's germline CDR1 is WSHSY and CDR2 SAAADI. Trimming shortened V by 7 bases and J by 4 bases, and 20 bases separated the two germline ends. CDR3 length equals 15 residues. The CDR3 nucleotides are TGCGCCAGCACCGAGGGGGATGCCGCCTCGTACGAGCAGTACTTC. Protein: CASTEGDAASYEQYF.

V and J are TRBV5-8 and TRBJ2-1; D unresolved. Germline CDR1 reads SGHTS; CDR2 reads YDEGEE. The CDR3 is 12 residues long. V lost 4 bases and J 4 bases, leaving 6 bases between the germline ends. The chain's CDR3 is CASSPTYNEQFF. The CDR3 bases are TGTGCCAGCAGCCCCACATACAATGAGCAGTTCTTC.

The chain uses TRBV3-1 (or the pseudogene TRBV3-2) and TRBJ2-1; D might be TRBD2 (6 bases). Trimming removed 0 bases at V and 6 bases at J, with 15 bases between. The germline V gene encodes CDR1 LGHDT and CDR2 YNNKEL (reference sequence). The CDR3 length is 16 residues. This chain's CDR3 is CASSQEYRQGGNEQFF. CDR3 coding DNA: TGTGCCAGCAGCCAAGAATATAGGCAGGGAGGCAATGAGCAGTTCTTC.

This chain uses TRBV7-6 with TRBJ2-2, with TRBD1 as a possible D gene (5 bases). This CDR3 has 15 residues. Germline CDR1 and CDR2: SGHVS and FNYEAQ. V lost 4 bases and J 6 bases, leaving 15 bases between the germline ends. CDR3 nucleotides: TGTGCCAGCAGCTCCAGGGTTCACGGGCCCGGGGAGCTGTTTTTT. Translated, it gives CASSSRVHGPGELFF.

The CDR3 region has the DNA TGTGCCAGCAGAGCCGGACTAGCGGGGGCCCCCGGATACTACAATGAGCAGTTCTTC. Translated, it gives CASRAGLAGAPGYYNEQFF. This sequence joins TRBV3-1 (or the pseudogene TRBV3-2) and TRBJ2-1; 13 nucleotides align to TRBD2. The CDR3 covers 19 residues. The germline CDR1 and CDR2 sequences are LGHDT and YNNKEL (reference sequence). V shed 6 bases, J shed 3 bases, and the junction held 14 bases outside the gene matches.

The chain recombines TRBV20-1 with TRBJ1-1; D uncertain. The germline CDR1 and CDR2 sequences are DFQATT and SNEGSKA (reference sequence). The CDR3 runs to 15 residues. V was pared by 3 bases and J by 1 base, with 15 bases between. The CDR3 loop is CSASGLPHRNTEAFF. The DNA for the CDR3 is TGCAGTGCTAGTGGGCTTCCACACCGGAACACTGAAGCTTTCTTT.

This sequence joins TRBV2 and TRBJ2-1; D may be TRBD1 (5 bases). The CDR3 length is 18 residues. Germline lookup yields CDR1 SNHLY and CDR2 FYNNEI. V gave up 2 bases and J gave up 2 bases, with 19 bases separating them. The chain's CDR3 is CASSEQGIAQDPYNEQFF. CDR3 in DNA: TGTGCCAGCAGTGAACAGGGAATCGCGCAAGACCCCTACAATGAGCAGTTCTTC. Full variable domain (remainder filled in from reference TRBV2 and TRBJ2-1): EPEVTQTPSHQVTQMGQEVILRCVPISNHLYFYWYRQILGQKVEFLVSFYNNEISEKSEIFDDQFSVERPDGSNFTLKIRSTKLEDSAMYFCASSEQGIAQDPYNEQFFGPGTRLTVL.

This clone was recorded only once. This chain joins TRBV24-1 and TRBJ1-2, with 10 bases lining up with TRBD1. The germline V gene encodes CDR1 KGHDR and CDR2 SFDVKD. The CDR3 covers 17 residues. Germline trimming cut 3 bases from V and 2 bases from J; bases unmatched to any gene: 8. This chain's CDR3 is CATSDVPGQGLNYGYTF. In DNA form, the CDR3 reads TGTGCCACCAGTGATGTCCCGGGACAGGGGTTGAACTATGGCTACACCTTC.

The count of this clone is one. This sequence joins TRBV7-9 and TRBJ1-2, with D unresolved. Trimming took off 10 bases at V and 8 bases at J, with 14 bases between the two ends. This CDR3 spans 11 amino acids. Germline V gene lookup returns CDR1 SEHNR and CDR2 FQNEAQ (reference sequence). Here the CDR3 DNA reads TGTGCCACCGTATACGCGGGCGGCTACACCTTC. Encoded protein: CATVYAGGYTF.

The rearrangement joins TRBV24-1 to TRBJ2-2; D is uncertain. CDR3 length: 15 residues. CDR1 KGHDR and CDR2 SFDVKD come from the germline V gene. The germline V and J ends were trimmed by 2 bases and 3 bases, with 9 bases remaining between them. CDR3 nucleotides: TGTGCCACCAGTGATTCAAAGGGTCACACCGGGGAGCTGTTTTTT. Its protein product is CATSDSKGHTGELFF.

V usage is TRBV19 and J usage is TRBJ1-1; D call uncertain. This CDR3 region has 12 residues. Germline values: CDR1 LNHDA, CDR2 SQIVND (reference sequence). Trimming cost V 3 bases and J 1 base, with 3 bases left between them. The CDR3 DNA reads TGTGCCAGTAGTATCGGGAACACTGAAGCTTTCTTT. It specifies CASSIGNTEAFF.

The rearrangement joins TRBV6-5 to TRBJ2-2; D is possibly TRBD1 (6 bases). CDR3 length equals 16 residues. Germline V lookup: CDR1 MNHEY, CDR2 SVGAGI. Trimming stripped 2 bases from V and 0 bases from J, with 10 bases between. The chain's CDR3 is CASSYRWGPNTGELFF. The CDR3 DNA is TGTGCCAGCAGTTACAGGTGGGGGCCGAACACCGGGGAGCTGTTTTTT.

The chain links TRBV6-5 to TRBJ2-7; 9 positions agree with TRBD2. Germline assignment: CDR1 MNHEY and CDR2 SVGAGI. CDR3 size: 12 residues. V shed 8 bases and J 4 bases; nucleotides not matched to a gene: 3. The CDR3 reads CASCGGGYEQYF. The CDR3, as DNA: TGTGCCAGCTGCGGGGGGGGGTACGAGCAGTACTTC.

The chain combines TRBV5-8 with TRBJ1-6, with 8 bases identical to TRBD1. V lost 4 bases and J lost 3; bases outside the gene matches: 6. Looked up from germline, CDR1 is SGHTS and CDR2 is YDEGEE. CDR3 length: 16 amino acids. CDR3 nucleotides: TGTGCCAGCAGCGATCTTACAGGGGGCTATAATTCACCCCTCCACTTT. It translates to CASSDLTGGYNSPLHF.

V usage is TRBV7-8 and J usage is TRBJ2-5; D not certain. In germline, CDR1 is SGHVS, CDR2 FQNEAQ. V lost 3 bases and J lost 2, with 10 bases in between. The CDR3 is made up of 14 amino acids. This chain's CDR3 is CASSFLVEQETQYF. CDR3 nucleotides: TGTGCCAGCAGCTTTCTTGTGGAACAAGAGACCCAGTACTTC.

The chain is built from TRBV7-2 and TRBJ2-3, with TRBD2 matching over 12 bases. The V segment lost 6 bases and the J segment 0 bases; nucleotides outside the gene matches: 7. The CDR3 sequence is 17 residues long. CDR1 is SGHTA, CDR2 FQGNSA, per germline. The CDR3 region has the DNA TGTGCCAGCAGTTACGGACTAGCGGGGACTAGCACAGATACGCAGTATTTT. It is translated as CASSYGLAGTSTDTQYF.

This clone was observed once. The chain couples TRBV6-5 to TRBJ1-2; D not resolved. The CDR3 has 11 amino acids. Germline-derived CDR1 and CDR2 are MNHEY and SVGAGI. Trimming removed 2 bases at V and 13 bases at J, with 11 bases between. CDR3 loop: CASSYGLDVTF. The DNA for the CDR3 is TGTGCCAGCAGTTACGGATTAGATGTCACCTTC.

This chain uses TRBV5-1 with TRBJ2-7; a weak D match, TRBD1 (6 bases). The CDR3 is 12 amino acids. V was cut by 7 bases and J by 12 bases, with 20 bases left in between. CDR1 SGHRS and CDR2 YFSETQ come from the germline V gene. CDR3 nucleotides: TGCGCCAGCCTACGGGACACCCCGAAGGGGTACTTC. This encodes CASLRDTPKGYF.

The chain employs TRBV7-8 and TRBJ2-1; D uncertain. The CDR3 loop spans 17 amino acids. Germline values: CDR1 SGHVS, CDR2 FQNEAQ. Between the trimmed V and J ends, which lost 5 bases and 6 bases, there was a span of 23 bases. This chain's CDR3 is CASSPVTWIRVLNEQFF. CDR3 DNA sequence: TGTGCCAGCAGCCCTGTCACTTGGATCCGGGTTCTCAATGAGCAGTTCTTC.

By sample share, this clone is medium-sized (0.01 to 0.1%). The V gene is TRBV9, the J gene TRBJ2-7; D not resolved. This CDR3 spans 13 amino acids. CDR1 and CDR2 (germline): SGDLS, YYNGEE. V gave up 4 bases and J gave up 0 bases, with 8 bases separating them. CDR3 bases: TGTGCCAGCAGCCCCCCTAGCTCCTACGAGCAGTACTTC. Protein product: CASSPPSSYEQYF.

V usage is TRBV12-5 and J usage is TRBJ2-7; TRBD2 matches 8 bases. The CDR3 totals 15 residues. The trim removed 3 bases at V and 5 bases at J, leaving 9 bases unmatched. Germline V gene data show CDR1 as LGHNT and CDR2 as FRNRAP. CDR3 in amino acids: CASGFSPAGAHEQYF. In nucleotides, the CDR3 is TGTGCTAGTGGTTTTTCCCCAGCGGGGGCTCACGAGCAGTACTTC.

The chain is built from TRBV15 and TRBJ1-1; 7 bases map to TRBD1. CDR3 size: 13 residues. Per the germline V gene, CDR1 is LNHNV and CDR2 is YYDKDF (reference sequence). J was trimmed by 5 bases and V by 8 bases; bases with no gene match: 8. CDR3 protein: CATDTGVRTEAFF. CDR3 coding DNA: TGTGCCACCGATACAGGGGTGAGAACTGAAGCTTTCTTT.

The chain is built from TRBV9 and TRBJ1-6, with TRBD1 matching 7 bases. Trimming at V came to 3 bases and at J to 8 bases, leaving 5 bases not matched to a gene. The CDR3 is 14 amino acids. CDR1 is SGDLS, CDR2 YYNGEE, per germline. The CDR3 protein is CASSERQGYSPLHF. The CDR3 DNA reads as TGTGCCAGCAGCGAACGACAGGGATATTCACCCCTCCACTTT.

The rearrangement links TRBV4-1 to TRBJ1-4; D is perhaps TRBD1 (5 bases). The CDR3 spans 18 residues. CDR1 and CDR2 (germline): MGHRA, YSYEKL. V was pared by 1 base and J by 6 bases, with 21 bases between. This CDR3 reads CASSQGYWGDNEHEKLFF. CDR3 DNA: TGCGCCAGCAGCCAAGGGTATTGGGGCGACAACGAACATGAAAAACTGTTTTTT.